This T cell receptor beta chain was found in a study of beta chain features in type 1 diabetes. Between the trimmed V and J ends, which lost 4 bases and 6 bases, there was a span of 16 bases. CDR3 length: 14 amino acids. Germline-derived CDR1 and CDR2 are MNHEY and SVGAGI. Expressed TCRB transcripts got sequenced, as all isolated RNA was reverse transcribed. Sequencing was performed with immunoSEQ multiplex PCR; in TCRdb, only in-frame clones are kept and a portion is missing. The sample records roughly 610,000 clones, roughly a sixth being singletons. One heparinised draw of blood, averaging roughly 110 mL, came from each donor.

Material: naive CD4+ T cells from blood. The chain joins TRBV6-5 to TRBJ2-7; D uncertain. The sequence came from a man in his late teens or twenties in good health. CDR3 in DNA: TGTGCCAGCAGTTCCAGACCCGGACGACTCGAGCAGTACTTC. Translating it yields CASSSRPGRLEQYF.